This T cell receptor (beta chain) is drawn from a study of OX40 agonist ivuxolimab in advanced cancers. Study-wide background: Patients treated during dose escalation were battling hepatocellular carcinoma, melanoma, renal cell or head and neck cancer. Study-wide results and limits: Averaging showed that CD8+ T cells had more expanded clones than CD4+ did. Expanded peripheral T-cell antigen specificity went undetermined. Circulating CD4+ and CD8+ T cells showed clonal expansion by week 6 at 0.1 to 3.0 mg/kg.

CDR1 is SGDLS and CDR2 is YYNGEE in the germline V gene. V shed 4 bases and J 2 bases; nucleotides not matched to a gene: 6. This CDR3 has 15 amino acids. Comment on this clone: Its antigen remains unknown.

Libraries were prepared by immunoSEQ multiplex PCR; TCRdb keeps only in-frame clonotypes and omits some of them. The profile shows approximately 67,000 clones, over 75% of them singletons. This chain links TRBV9 with TRBJ1-2; the match to TRBD1 covers 9 bases. This sequence originates from an adult with an advanced solid tumor such as melanoma, head and neck, liver or kidney cancer. The starting material was CD4+ or CD8+ T cells sorted from blood, obtained in a trial of the OX40 agonist ivuxolimab. CDR3 sequence reads: CASSPGDRENYGYTF. The CDR3 nucleotides are TGTGCCAGCAGCCCAGGGGACAGGGAGAACTATGGCTACACCTTC.